The entry below gives a single T cell receptor (beta chain) sequence along with its context. The antigen is undetermined. Clones were read by immunoSEQ multiplex PCR, and TCRdb kept only the in-frame ones, dropping some. Here the sample spans about 84,000 clones, about nine tenths being singletons. After autologous stem cell transplantation all patients relapsed, and prior brentuximab vedotin exposure differed between cohorts. This record belongs to a study of PD-1 blockade in classical Hodgkin lymphoma. Whole-study findings and limits: Significant TCR diversity gains by C4D1 occurred in CD4+ but not CD8+ cells.

The germline V gene has CDR1 SEHNR and CDR2 FQNEAQ (reference sequence). The CDR3 is 16 amino acids. V lost 1 base and J lost 3; bases outside the gene matches: 4. The sequencing here drew on peripheral blood mononuclear cells (PBMCs), taken at baseline. The clonotype comes from a human donor with classical Hodgkin lymphoma. The chain carries TRBV7-9 and TRBJ1-5, with 9 bases fitting TRBD1. CDR3 in amino acids: CASSLVTGGLNQPQHF. The CDR3 bases are TGTGCCAGCAGCTTAGTGACAGGGGGACTCAATCAGCCCCAGCATTTT.